Listed here are 21 T cell receptor beta chains from one sample, sequenced in a study of blood T cell repertoires in COVID-19. Assay used: immunoSEQ multiplex PCR; TCRdb lists only in-frame clones, some missing. The data show around 200,000 clones, with about 85% seen just once and roughly 20% held by the top ten. The sequenced sample was PBMCs or T cells enriched from blood (not recorded which). The source is a man aged 40-49 years who had recovered from COVID-19.

This chain connects TRBV4-3 to TRBJ2-1; 7 nucleotides align to TRBD2. Germline assignment: CDR1 LGHNA and CDR2 YSLEER. Unmatched junction bases numbered 6, after V lost 0 bases and J lost 4 bases. There are 16 residues in the CDR3. The CDR3 nucleotides read TGCGCCAGCAGCCAAGAGGGCGCGGGAGTATACAATGAGCAGTTCTTC. Translated, it gives CASSQEGAGVYNEQFF.

The chain joins TRBV3-1 (or the pseudogene TRBV3-2) to TRBJ2-5, with 8 bases lining up with TRBD1. There are 16 residues in the CDR3. In germline, CDR1 is LGHDT, CDR2 YNNKEL (reference sequence). The V and J ends lost 5 bases and 0 bases, in that order; junction bases with no gene match: 8. The CDR3 region is CASSGQGRGYQETQYF. For the CDR3, the DNA is TGTGCCAGCAGCGGACAGGGCCGGGGGTACCAAGAGACCCAGTACTTC.

This clone was seen only a few times. The V call is TRBV5-4, the J call TRBJ2-7; TRBD2 is a possible D gene (6 bases). Germline-derived CDR1 and CDR2 are SGHNT and YYREEE (reference sequence). This CDR3 contains 14 residues. Trimming took off 1 base at V and 0 bases at J, with 8 bases between the two ends. The CDR3 sequence is CASSLRGGSYEQYF. CDR3 DNA: TGTGCCAGCAGCTTGCGGGGAGGCTCCTACGAGCAGTACTTC.

This sequence joins TRBV30 and TRBJ2-7; D is perhaps TRBD2 (6 bases). The CDR3 runs to 13 residues. Per germline, CDR1 GTSNPN and CDR2 SVGIG (reference sequence). V was clipped by 3 bases and J by 4 bases, with 13 bases between them. The CDR3 reads CAWRSSGLYEQYF. For the CDR3, the DNA is TGTGCCTGGAGGTCGAGCGGGTTATACGAGCAGTACTTC.

The rearrangement joins TRBV7-9 to TRBJ2-7; perhaps TRBD1 as D (6 bases). CDR3 size: 14 residues. Trimming took 6 bases from V and 2 from J, leaving 14 bases between them. From germline, CDR1 is SEHNR and CDR2 FQNEAQ (reference sequence). The DNA of the CDR3 is TGTGCCAGCAGTCAACTCGACAGGACCTACGAGCAGTACTTC. Residues: CASSQLDRTYEQYF.

The chain joins TRBV5-5 to TRBJ2-1; possibly TRBD2 for D (6 bases). Between the trimmed V and J ends, which lost 3 bases and 0 bases, there was a span of 10 bases. Germline CDR1 reads SGHKS; CDR2 reads YYEKEE (reference sequence). The CDR3 has 15 residues. The CDR3 protein is CASSYRDSSYNEQFF. Written as DNA, the CDR3 is TGTGCCAGCAGCTACCGGGACTCCTCCTACAATGAGCAGTTCTTC. Combining the CDR3 with reference TRBV5-5 and TRBJ2-1 gives the whole variable domain DAGVTQSPTHLIKTRGQQVTLRCSPISGHKSVSWYQQVLGQGPQFIFQYYEKEERGRGNFPDRFSARQFPNYSSELNVNALLLGDSALYLCASSYRDSSYNEQFFGPGTRLTVL.

The chain is built from TRBV4-1 and TRBJ1-6; D is possibly TRBD1 (6 bases). From germline, CDR1 is MGHRA and CDR2 YSYEKL. The CDR3 is made up of 17 amino acids. Trimming cost V 0 bases and J 6 bases, with 15 bases left between them. The CDR3 sequence is CASSQESVTGRNSPLHF. The CDR3 bases are TGCGCCAGCAGCCAAGAGTCGGTAACAGGGCGTAATTCACCCCTCCACTTT.

This clone came up a few times. CDR3 DNA: TGCGCCAGCAGCCAAGAAGGCCGCGGGGCCGGGGAGCTGTTTTTT. Protein: CASSQEGRGAGELFF. This rearrangement joins TRBV4-3 to TRBJ2-2; possible D gene TRBD2, 6 bases. This CDR3 contains 15 residues. Germline CDR1 reads LGHNA; CDR2 reads YSLEER. V lost 0 bases, J lost 6 bases, and 11 bases lay in between.

This sequence joins TRBV15 and TRBJ2-1; TRBD1 matches at 9 bases. The germline V gene encodes CDR1 LNHNV and CDR2 YYDKDF (reference sequence). The ends lost 3 bases at V and 5 bases at J; junction bases unmatched: 14. This CDR3 contains 18 residues. CDR3 sequence reads: CATSSTLSGTGTNNEQFF. The DNA for the CDR3 is TGTGCCACCAGCAGTACACTTTCCGGGACAGGGACTAACAATGAGCAGTTCTTC.

The V and J genes are TRBV20-1 and TRBJ1-2; tentatively, D is TRBD1 (6 bases). V lost 3 bases and J lost 2, with 13 bases in between. Germline CDR1 is DFQATT and CDR2 is SNEGSKA (reference sequence). This CDR3 has 14 residues. For the CDR3, the DNA is TGCAGTGCTAGTTGGGCAGGGGTCAACTATGGCTACACCTTC. Translating it yields CSASWAGVNYGYTF.

The chain carries TRBV28 and TRBJ2-5, with a tentative D call TRBD2 (5 bases). With 2 bases removed from V and 4 bases from J, the gap between germline ends came to 11 bases. Germline values: CDR1 MDHEN, CDR2 SYDVKM. The CDR3 consists of 14 residues. CDR3 region: CASSLGREGETQYF. CDR3 sequence (DNA): TGTGCCAGCAGTTTAGGGCGCGAGGGAGAGACCCAGTACTTC.

The chain carries TRBV4-2 and TRBJ1-5; D is unclear. Germline V gives CDR1 LGHNA, CDR2 YNFKEQ. This CDR3 contains 16 residues. V gave up 1 base and J gave up 3 bases, with 13 bases separating them. CDR3 in amino acids: CASSQAVSGFNQPQHF. The CDR3 DNA reads TGTGCCAGCAGCCAAGCCGTCTCAGGATTCAATCAGCCCCAGCATTTT.

This chain uses TRBV30 with TRBJ2-7; D might be TRBD2 (6 bases). Germline assignment: CDR1 GTSNPN and CDR2 SVGIG (reference sequence). V lost 3 bases to trimming and J lost 5 bases, with 14 bases between them. This CDR3 comprises 13 residues. CDR3 DNA sequence: TGTGCCTGGAGCGACACGGGAGCGGACGAGCAGTACTTC. Protein product: CAWSDTGADEQYF.

The CDR3 protein is CASTPSGWSNEKLFF. The CDR3 bases are TGTGCCAGCACGCCGTCCGGGTGGAGTAATGAAAAACTGTTTTTT. The chain recombines TRBV6-6 with TRBJ1-4; D not resolved. Germline-derived CDR1 and CDR2 are MNHNY and SVGAGI (reference sequence). The CDR3 length is 15 residues. Trimming removed 7 bases at V and 4 bases at J, with 16 bases between.

The chain has TRBV6-5 and TRBJ2-7, with TRBD2 identical over 9 bases. J lost 3 bases, V lost 6 bases, and 6 bases had no gene match. The CDR3 is made up of 14 amino acids. CDR1 is MNHEY, CDR2 SVGAGI, per germline. The DNA for the CDR3 is TGTGCCAGCAGAGGGACTAGCAGAAACTACGAGCAGTACTTC. As protein: CASRGTSRNYEQYF.

The chain is built from TRBV6-4 and TRBJ1-2, with D perhaps TRBD1 (5 bases). Trimming took 0 bases from V and 5 from J, leaving 7 bases between them. CDR1 is MRHNA, CDR2 SNTAGT, per germline. The length of the CDR3 is 13 residues. The CDR3 nucleotides are TGTGCCAGCAGTGACTCGGGGCTTTATGGCTACACCTTC. It is translated as CASSDSGLYGYTF.

J is TRBJ1-2 and V is TRBV27; 9 nucleotides match TRBD1. This CDR3 has 15 amino acids. Germline CDR1 and CDR2: MNHEY and SMNVEV (reference sequence). The V segment lost 2 bases and the J segment 3 bases; nucleotides outside the gene matches: 4. CDR3 in amino acids: CASSLEGQGHYGYTF. In DNA, the CDR3 is TGTGCCAGCAGTTTAGAGGGACAGGGCCACTATGGCTACACCTTC.

The chain joins TRBV7-2 to TRBJ2-1, with 9 bases matching TRBD2. Germline V gene sequence: CDR1 SGHTA, CDR2 FQGNSA. With V trimmed by 1 base and J by 8 bases, 3 bases remained unmatched. This CDR3 has 14 amino acids. The CDR3 DNA follows: TGTGCCAGCAGCTTAGGGACTAGCGTCTATGAGCAGTTCTTC. This gives the protein CASSLGTSVYEQFF.

The chain is built from TRBV28 and TRBJ2-1; D is perhaps TRBD2 (6 bases). Germline CDR1 reads MDHEN; CDR2 reads SYDVKM. Trimming removed 5 bases from V and 7 bases from J, with 18 bases in between. This CDR3 has 15 amino acids. CDR3 bases: TGTGCCAGCAGTCAAACCGGGACTGAGCTAAATGAGCAGTTCTTC. Protein product: CASSQTGTELNEQFF.

The chain couples TRBV5-6 to TRBJ2-5, with 9 bases that match TRBD1. V shed 2 bases and J 4 bases; nucleotides not matched to a gene: 9. The CDR3 runs to 16 residues. Germline V gene data show CDR1 as SGHDT and CDR2 as YYEEEE. CDR3 sequence: CASSFLTGGGRETQYF. CDR3 DNA: TGTGCCAGCAGCTTTCTGACAGGGGGTGGTCGAGAGACCCAGTACTTC.

This chain joins TRBV6-5 and TRBJ1-5; D not certain. Trimming took 3 bases from V and 0 from J, leaving 6 bases between them. CDR3 length: 14 residues. Germline values: CDR1 MNHEY, CDR2 SVGAGI. CDR3 bases: TGTGCCAGCAGTTATAGTGGTAGCAATCAGCCCCAGCATTTT. Its protein product is CASSYSGSNQPQHF.